This T cell receptor beta chain was sequenced in a study of graft-versus-host responses after intestinal transplantation (dated by TCRdb to about 2021). Some background on the complete study: The transplants that recipients got were multivisceral, liver-intestinal, or isolated intestinal. Every recipient was given anti-thymocyte globulin induction, then maintenance tacrolimus and steroids for roughly 3 years. After intestinal transplantation, graft-versus-host and host-versus-graft alloreactive T cell clones in the graft, circulation and bone marrow were tracked using bulk TCR-beta CDR3 sequencing. Rather than being sequenced by the commercial service, samples from a few later patients were sequenced in-house on an Illumina MiSeq and processed with MiXCR. A peak of at least 4% donor T cells among recipient peripheral blood mononuclear cells was the definition used for donor T cell macrochimerism. Alloreactive clones were identified by sequencing pre-transplant mixed lymphocyte reaction products and comparing these products with unstimulated pre-transplant donor and recipient T cells. Of the roughly 25 intestinal transplant recipients enrolled in the cohort, one of whom was a retransplant, a few patients without pretransplant specimens were excluded.

General study outcomes and caveats: GvH clones were detected in recipient bone marrow, and some appeared earlier in ileal mucosa or blood, consistent with an intestinal mucosal origin. In the allografts of patients with donor T cell macrochimerism, GvH to HvG T cell clonal ratios were high. The conclusions were limited by the relatively low number and heterogeneity of the intestinal transplant patients. Peak levels of circulating GvH clones were associated with declines in HvG clones early after transplant.

Blood samples were collected up to 4 times in the first month after transplant and then at least monthly when available. A remark on this clone: Its antigen is not yet known. No much larger clonotype is one base removed from it; base qualities were not supplied.

The library was obtained by the immunoSEQ multiplex PCR assay. For most patients, genomic DNA was subjected to high-throughput TCR-beta CDR3 sequencing by Adaptive Biotechnologies. The original pipeline was this. TCR sequencing data for over 15 patients were retrieved from Adaptive's ImmunoSEQ software; a few other patients were processed with MiXCR and VDJtools. Because the origin of CDR3 nucleotide sequences shared between donor and recipient could not be assigned, those sequences were removed. Alloreactive clones required at least 2-fold expansion over unstimulated cells and minimum CFSE-low frequency of 0.002% (template counts) or 0.001% (read counts). Mappable clones were those detected in sequenced pre-transplant spleen, lymph node, or MLR CFSE-low populations of the donor or recipient. The cumulative frequency of alloreactive clones was calculated as a percentage of all sequences, weighted by copy number. TCRdb re-hosts the immuneACCESS table, in-frame sequences only. Its copies lack some clones; in the studies checked, an unresolved V gene accounts for under half of them, and the cause for the rest is not known. Clone size and V and J calls were adopted from that table, with D and trimming inferred from the DNA. Here the sample has just over 7,500 clones; 97% occur a single time. The ten largest make up about 0.25% of the sample.

The germline V gene provides CDR1 MGHDK and CDR2 SYGVNS. Here V drops 2 bases and J drops 4 bases, and the junction holds 3 bases not matched to any gene. The CDR3 runs 15 residues from the cysteine to the phenylalanine. Only the CDR3 DNA stays, 45 bases, in frame from base 1. The chain links TRBV25-1 with TRBJ2-7, with TRBD1 identical over 12 junction bases. This clonotype originated in a human patient who received an intestinal transplant, so some T cells may come from the graft donor. The sequencing used PBMCs, collected 23 days after intestinal transplant. The CDR3 sequence is CASSEVGQGAYEQYF. The nucleotide sequence is given as TGTGCCAGCAGTGAAGTGGGACAGGGGGCTTACGAGCAGTACTTC.